One TCR beta chain is described in this entry. Its antigen is currently unknown. Using a J-beta primer mix together with a sample-barcoded 5' primer, a second PCR was run for roughly 7 to 12 cycles. TCRdb independently ran MiXCR on the 5' RACE reads; one entry per CDR3 protein. The sample contains hundreds of thousands of distinct CDR3 sequences, 20% to 25% of which appear only once. The data stem from a study of blood T cells in healthy people across ages. Findings of the study overall: A roughly linear fall in TCR beta diversity per million T cells was seen with increasing age.

Input material: blood. The clonotype comes from a man between 65 and 80 years old in good health.

The CDR3 nucleotides read TGTGCCAGCAGCAAAGGGGCAGGGGAAAACATTCAGTACTTC. Translated, it gives CASSKGAGENIQYF. The rearrangement joins TRBV7-6 to TRBJ2-4, with a tentative D call TRBD1 (6 bases). The germline V gene has CDR1 SGHVS and CDR2 FNYEAQ. This CDR3 is 14 amino acids long. With 5 bases removed from V and 5 bases from J, the gap between germline ends came to 13 bases.